This T cell receptor (beta chain) was recorded in a study of blood T cell repertoires in COVID-19. Sequencing used immunoSEQ multiplex PCR; TCRdb keeps in-frame clones, though not all of them. The sample consists of around 330,000 clones, roughly 90% of them appearing once. The CDR3 sequence is 16 residues long. Germline CDR1 and CDR2: SGHDT and YYEEEE. V was pared by 1 base and J by 3 bases, with 17 bases between. The sequence was obtained from a woman aged 40 to 50 who had recovered from COVID-19. The sample was PBMCs or T cells enriched from blood (not recorded which). The chain joins TRBV5-6 to TRBJ2-7, with a weak D call TRBD2 (6 bases). The CDR3 DNA follows: TGTGCCAGCAGCTTGCGAGGAGGAGGGGCCCTCTACGAGCAGTACTTC. It yields the protein CASSLRGGGALYEQYF. Combining the CDR3 with reference TRBV5-6 and TRBJ2-7 gives the whole variable domain DAGVTQSPTHLIKTRGQQVTLRCSPKSGHDTVSWYQQALGQGPQFIFQYYEEEERQRGNFPDRFSGHQFPNYSSELNVNALLLGDSALYLCASSLRGGGALYEQYFGPGTRLTVT.